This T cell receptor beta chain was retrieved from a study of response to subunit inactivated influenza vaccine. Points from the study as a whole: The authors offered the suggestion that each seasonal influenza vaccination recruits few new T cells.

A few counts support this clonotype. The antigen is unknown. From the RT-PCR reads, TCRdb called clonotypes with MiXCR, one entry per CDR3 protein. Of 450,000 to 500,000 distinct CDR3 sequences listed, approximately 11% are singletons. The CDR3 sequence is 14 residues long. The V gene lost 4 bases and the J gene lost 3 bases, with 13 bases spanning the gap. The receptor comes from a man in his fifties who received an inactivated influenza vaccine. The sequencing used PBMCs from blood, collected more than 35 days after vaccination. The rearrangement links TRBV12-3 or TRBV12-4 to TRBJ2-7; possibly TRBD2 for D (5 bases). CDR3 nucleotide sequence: TGTGCCAGCAGTTCAGGAGGCTGGCACTACGAGCAGTACTTC. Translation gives CASSSGGWHYEQYF.